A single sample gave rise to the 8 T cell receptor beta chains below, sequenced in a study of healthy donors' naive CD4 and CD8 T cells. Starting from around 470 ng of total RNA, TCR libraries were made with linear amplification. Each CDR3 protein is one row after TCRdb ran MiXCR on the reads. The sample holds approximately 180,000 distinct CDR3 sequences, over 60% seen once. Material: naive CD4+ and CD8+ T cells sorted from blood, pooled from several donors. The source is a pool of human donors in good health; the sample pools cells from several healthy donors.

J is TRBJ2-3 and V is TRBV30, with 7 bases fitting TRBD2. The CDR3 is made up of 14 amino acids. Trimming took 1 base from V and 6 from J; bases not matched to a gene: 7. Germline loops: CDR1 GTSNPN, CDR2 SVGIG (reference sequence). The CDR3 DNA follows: TGTGCCTGGAGTGCCCGACTAGCTCCGGATACGCAGTATTTT. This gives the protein CAWSARLAPDTQYF.

CDR3 sequence: CSAEYNNQPQHF. The CDR3 nucleotides read TGCAGCGCCGAGTATAACAATCAGCCCCAGCATTTT. The chain employs TRBV29-1 and TRBJ1-5; D is undetermined. The CDR3 consists of 12 residues. Germline values: CDR1 SQVTM, CDR2 ANQGSEA. The germline V and J ends were trimmed by 7 bases and 3 bases, with 10 bases remaining between them.

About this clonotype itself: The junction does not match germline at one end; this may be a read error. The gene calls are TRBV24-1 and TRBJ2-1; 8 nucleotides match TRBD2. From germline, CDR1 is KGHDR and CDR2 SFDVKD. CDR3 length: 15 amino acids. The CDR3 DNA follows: TGTGTCACCAGTGATTCCAGGACTAGCTTGCATGAGCAGTTCTTC. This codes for CVTSDSRTSLHEQFF.

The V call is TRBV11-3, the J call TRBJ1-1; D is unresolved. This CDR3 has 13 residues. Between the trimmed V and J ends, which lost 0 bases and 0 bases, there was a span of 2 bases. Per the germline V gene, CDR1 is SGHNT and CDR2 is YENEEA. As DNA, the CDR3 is TGTGCCAGCAGCTTAGAGTTGAACACTGAAGCTTTCTTT. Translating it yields CASSLELNTEAFF.

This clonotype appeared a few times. The CDR3 DNA follows: TGTGCCAGCAGTTTAAGTAGCGGGATATACGAGCAGTACTTC. Its translation: CASSLSSGIYEQYF. This rearrangement joins TRBV12-3 or TRBV12-4 to TRBJ2-7; TRBD2 matches at 8 bases. This CDR3 contains 14 residues. The J segment lost 4 bases and the V segment lost 2 bases, leaving 4 bases of the junction unmatched.

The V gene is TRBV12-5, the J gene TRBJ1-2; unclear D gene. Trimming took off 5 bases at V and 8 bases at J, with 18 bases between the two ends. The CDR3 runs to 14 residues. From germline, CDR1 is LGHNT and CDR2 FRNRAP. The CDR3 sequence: CASGPGRAIGGYTF. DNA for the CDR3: TGTGCTAGTGGTCCTGGACGCGCGATCGGAGGCTACACCTTC. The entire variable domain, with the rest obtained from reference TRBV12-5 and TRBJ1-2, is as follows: DARVTQTPRHKVTEMGQEVTMRCQPILGHNTVFWYRQTMMQGLELLAYFRNRAPLDDSGMPKDRFSAEMPDATLATLKIQPSEPRDSAVYFCASGPGRAIGGYTFGSGTRLTVV.

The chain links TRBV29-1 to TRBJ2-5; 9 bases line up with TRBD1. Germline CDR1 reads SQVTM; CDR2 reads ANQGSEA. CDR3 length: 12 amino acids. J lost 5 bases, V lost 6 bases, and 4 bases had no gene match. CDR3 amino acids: CSVSGTGETQYF. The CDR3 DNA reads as TGCAGCGTGAGCGGGACAGGGGAGACCCAGTACTTC.

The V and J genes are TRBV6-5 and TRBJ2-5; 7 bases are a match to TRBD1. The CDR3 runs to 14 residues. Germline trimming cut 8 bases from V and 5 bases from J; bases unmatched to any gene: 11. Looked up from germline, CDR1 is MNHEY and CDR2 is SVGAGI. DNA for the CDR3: TGTGCCAGCGTCCCGACAGGGTTGTTCGAGACCCAGTACTTC. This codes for CASVPTGLFETQYF.